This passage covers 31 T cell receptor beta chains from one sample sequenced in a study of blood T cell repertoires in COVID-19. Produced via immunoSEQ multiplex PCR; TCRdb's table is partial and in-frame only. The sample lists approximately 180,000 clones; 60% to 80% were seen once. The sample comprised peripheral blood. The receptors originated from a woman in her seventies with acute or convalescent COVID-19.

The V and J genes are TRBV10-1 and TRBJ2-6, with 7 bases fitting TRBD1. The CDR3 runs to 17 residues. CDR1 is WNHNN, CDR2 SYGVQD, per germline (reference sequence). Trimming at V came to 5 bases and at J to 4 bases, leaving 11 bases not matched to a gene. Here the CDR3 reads CASSSTGATGGANVLTF. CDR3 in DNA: TGCGCCAGCAGTTCTACAGGGGCCACGGGAGGGGCCAACGTCCTGACTTTC.

The CDR3 DNA is TGTGCCACCACTCAGGGACTAGCGTCGGCCCAGACGCAGTATTTT. Amino acids: CATTQGLASAQTQYF. V gene TRBV6-6 combines with J gene TRBJ2-3; 10 bases align to TRBD2. Germline V gives CDR1 MNHNY, CDR2 SVGAGI (reference sequence). The CDR3 is 15 amino acids. V trimming: 10 bases; J trimming: 9 bases; junction bases outside the gene matches: 16.

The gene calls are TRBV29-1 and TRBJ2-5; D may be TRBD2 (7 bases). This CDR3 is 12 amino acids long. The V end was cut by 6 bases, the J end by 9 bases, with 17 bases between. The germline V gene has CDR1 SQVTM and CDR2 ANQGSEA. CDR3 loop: CSVGGLTRPQYF. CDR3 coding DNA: TGCAGCGTCGGGGGGCTAACTAGACCCCAGTACTTC.

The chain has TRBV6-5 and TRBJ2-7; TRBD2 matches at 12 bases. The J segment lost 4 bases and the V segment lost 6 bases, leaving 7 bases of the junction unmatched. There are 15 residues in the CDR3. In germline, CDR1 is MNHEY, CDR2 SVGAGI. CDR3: CASSRLAGAAYEQYF. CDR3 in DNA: TGTGCCAGCAGCCGACTAGCGGGAGCAGCATACGAGCAGTACTTC.

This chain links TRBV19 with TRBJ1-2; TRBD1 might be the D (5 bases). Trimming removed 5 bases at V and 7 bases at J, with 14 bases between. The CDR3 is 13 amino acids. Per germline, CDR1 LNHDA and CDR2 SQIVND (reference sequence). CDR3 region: CASSPNDRIGYTF. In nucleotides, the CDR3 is TGTGCCAGTAGTCCTAACGACAGAATTGGCTACACCTTC.

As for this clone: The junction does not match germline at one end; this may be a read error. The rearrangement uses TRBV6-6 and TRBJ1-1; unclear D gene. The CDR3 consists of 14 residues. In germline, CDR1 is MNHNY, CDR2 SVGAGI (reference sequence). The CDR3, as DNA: TGTGCCAGCAGTTACCCTGAGACACCCCCGGAAGGTTTCTTT. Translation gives CASSYPETPPEGFF.

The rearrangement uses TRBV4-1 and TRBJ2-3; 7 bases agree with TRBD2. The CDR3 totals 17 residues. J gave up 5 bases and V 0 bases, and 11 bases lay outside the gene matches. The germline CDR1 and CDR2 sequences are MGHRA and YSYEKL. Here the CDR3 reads CASSQEAVQRGVDTQYF. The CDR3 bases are TGCGCCAGCAGCCAAGAAGCAGTACAGCGGGGAGTAGATACGCAGTATTTT.

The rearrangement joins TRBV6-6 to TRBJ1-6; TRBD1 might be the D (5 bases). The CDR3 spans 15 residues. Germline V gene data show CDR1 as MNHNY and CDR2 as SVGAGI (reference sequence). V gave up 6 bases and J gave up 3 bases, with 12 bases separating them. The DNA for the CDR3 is TGTGCCAGCAGCTTAAGACAGAACTATAATTCACCCCTCCACTTT. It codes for CASSLRQNYNSPLHF.

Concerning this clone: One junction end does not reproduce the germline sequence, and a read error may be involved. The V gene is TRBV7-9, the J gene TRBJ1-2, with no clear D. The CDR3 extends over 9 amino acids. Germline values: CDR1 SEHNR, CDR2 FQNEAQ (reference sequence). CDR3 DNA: TGTGCCAGCAGCTTAGTCGGTGATTTC. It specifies CASSLVGDF.

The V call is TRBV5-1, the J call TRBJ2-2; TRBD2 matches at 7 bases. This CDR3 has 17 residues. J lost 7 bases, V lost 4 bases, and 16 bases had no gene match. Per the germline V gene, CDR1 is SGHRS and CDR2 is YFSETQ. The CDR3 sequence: CASSLPYTGGSHGELFF. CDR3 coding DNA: TGCGCCAGCAGCCTGCCCTATACGGGCGGGAGCCACGGGGAGCTGTTTTTT.

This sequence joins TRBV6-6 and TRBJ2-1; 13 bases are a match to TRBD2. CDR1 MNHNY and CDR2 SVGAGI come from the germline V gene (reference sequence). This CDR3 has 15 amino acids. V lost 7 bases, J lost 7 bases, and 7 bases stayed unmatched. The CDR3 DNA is TGTGCCAGCAAACGACTAGCGGGAGGAGATAATGAGCAGTTCTTC. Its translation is CASKRLAGGDNEQFF.

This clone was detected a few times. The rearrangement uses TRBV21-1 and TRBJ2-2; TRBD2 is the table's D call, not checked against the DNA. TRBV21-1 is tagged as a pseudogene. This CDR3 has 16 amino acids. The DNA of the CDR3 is TGTGCCAGCAGCAAAAAAAGTATCGGGAAGGGCGGGGAGCTGTTTTTT. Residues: CASSKKSIGKGGELFF.

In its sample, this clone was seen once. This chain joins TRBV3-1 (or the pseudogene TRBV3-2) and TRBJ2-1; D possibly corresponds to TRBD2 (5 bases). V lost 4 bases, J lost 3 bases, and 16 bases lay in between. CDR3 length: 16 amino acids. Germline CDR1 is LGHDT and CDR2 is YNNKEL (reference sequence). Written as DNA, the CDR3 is TGTGCCAGCAGCCCACTGGGGAGTAATTACTACAATGAGCAGTTCTTC. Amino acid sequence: CASSPLGSNYYNEQFF.

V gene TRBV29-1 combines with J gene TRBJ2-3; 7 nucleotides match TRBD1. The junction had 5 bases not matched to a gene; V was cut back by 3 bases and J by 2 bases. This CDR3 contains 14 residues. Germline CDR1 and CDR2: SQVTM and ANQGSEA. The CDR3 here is CSVEGQRDTDTQYF. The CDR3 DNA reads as TGCAGCGTTGAGGGACAGAGAGACACAGATACGCAGTATTTT.

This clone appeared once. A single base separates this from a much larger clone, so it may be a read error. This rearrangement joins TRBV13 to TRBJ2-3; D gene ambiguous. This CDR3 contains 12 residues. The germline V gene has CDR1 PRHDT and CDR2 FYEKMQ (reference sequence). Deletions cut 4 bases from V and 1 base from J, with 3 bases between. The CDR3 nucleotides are TGTGCCAGCAGCTCGGGCACAGATACGCAGTATTTT. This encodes CASSSGTDTQYF.

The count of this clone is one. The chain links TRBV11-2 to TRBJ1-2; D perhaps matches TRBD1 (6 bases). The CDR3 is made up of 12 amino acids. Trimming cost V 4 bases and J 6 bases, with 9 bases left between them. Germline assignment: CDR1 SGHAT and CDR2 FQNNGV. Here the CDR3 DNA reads TGTGCCAGCAGCTCGAACAGGGATGGCTACACCTTC. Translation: CASSSNRDGYTF.

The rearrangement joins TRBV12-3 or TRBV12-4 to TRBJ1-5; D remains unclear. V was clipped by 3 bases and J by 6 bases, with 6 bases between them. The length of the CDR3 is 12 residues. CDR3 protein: CASSFPRQPQHF. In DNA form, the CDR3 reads TGTGCCAGCAGTTTCCCCCGTCAGCCCCAGCATTTT.

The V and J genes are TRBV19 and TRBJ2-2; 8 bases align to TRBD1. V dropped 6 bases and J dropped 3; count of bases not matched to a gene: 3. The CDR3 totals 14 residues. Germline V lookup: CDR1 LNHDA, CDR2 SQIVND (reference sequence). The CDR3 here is CASSPTGDTGELFF. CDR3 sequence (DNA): TGTGCCAGTAGCCCGACAGGGGACACCGGGGAGCTGTTTTTT.

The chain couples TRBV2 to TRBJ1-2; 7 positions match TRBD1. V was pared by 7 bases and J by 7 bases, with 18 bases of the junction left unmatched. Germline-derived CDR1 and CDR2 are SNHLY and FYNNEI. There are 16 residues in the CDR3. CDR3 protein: CASKGTADAGIPGYTF. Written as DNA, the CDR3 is TGTGCCAGCAAGGGGACAGCCGATGCCGGGATCCCTGGCTACACCTTC.

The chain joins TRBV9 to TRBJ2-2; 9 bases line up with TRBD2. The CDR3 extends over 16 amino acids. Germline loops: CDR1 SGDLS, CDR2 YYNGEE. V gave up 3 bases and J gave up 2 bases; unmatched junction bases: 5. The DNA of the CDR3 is TGTGCCAGCAGCGCAGGGACTAGCCTAAACACCGGGGAGCTGTTTTTT. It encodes CASSAGTSLNTGELFF.

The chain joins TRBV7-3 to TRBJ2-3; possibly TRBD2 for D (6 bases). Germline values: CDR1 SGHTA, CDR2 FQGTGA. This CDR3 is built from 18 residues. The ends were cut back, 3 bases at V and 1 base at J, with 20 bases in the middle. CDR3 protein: CASSFPAGIFICTDTQYF. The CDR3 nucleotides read TGTGCCAGCAGCTTTCCTGCGGGAATTTTTATTTGCACAGATACGCAGTATTTT.

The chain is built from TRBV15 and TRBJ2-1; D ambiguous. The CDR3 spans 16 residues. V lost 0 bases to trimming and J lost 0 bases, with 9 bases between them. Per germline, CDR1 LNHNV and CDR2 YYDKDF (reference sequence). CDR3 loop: CATSRDPTHSYNEQFF. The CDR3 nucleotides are TGTGCCACCAGCAGAGATCCGACACACTCCTACAATGAGCAGTTCTTC.

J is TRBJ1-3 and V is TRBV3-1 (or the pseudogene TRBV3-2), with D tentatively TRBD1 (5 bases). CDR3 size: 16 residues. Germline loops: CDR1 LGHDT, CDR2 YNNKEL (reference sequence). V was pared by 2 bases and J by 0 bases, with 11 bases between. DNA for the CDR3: TGTGCCAGCAGCCAATCGCGGGACTCCTCTGGAAACACCATATATTTT. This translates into CASSQSRDSSGNTIYF.

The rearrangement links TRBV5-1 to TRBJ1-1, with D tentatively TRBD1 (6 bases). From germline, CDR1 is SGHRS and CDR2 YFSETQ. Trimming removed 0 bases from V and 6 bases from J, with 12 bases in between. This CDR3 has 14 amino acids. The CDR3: CASSLDSGVAEAFF. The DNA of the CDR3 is TGCGCCAGCAGCTTGGATTCAGGGGTCGCTGAAGCTTTCTTT.

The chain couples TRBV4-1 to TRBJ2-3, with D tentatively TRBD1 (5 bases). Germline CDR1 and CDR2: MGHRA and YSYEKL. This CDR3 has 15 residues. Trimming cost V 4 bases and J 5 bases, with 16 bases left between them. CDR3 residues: CASSRQQEIIDTQYF. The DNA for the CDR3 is TGCGCCAGCAGCCGACAACAGGAAATCATAGATACGCAGTATTTT.

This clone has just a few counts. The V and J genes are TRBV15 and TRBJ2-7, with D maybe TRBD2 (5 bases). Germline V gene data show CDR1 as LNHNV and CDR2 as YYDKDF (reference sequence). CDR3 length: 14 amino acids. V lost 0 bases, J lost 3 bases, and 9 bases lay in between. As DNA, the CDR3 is TGTGCCACCAGCAGAGAAGACGGAGGCTACGAGCAGTACTTC. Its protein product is CATSREDGGYEQYF.

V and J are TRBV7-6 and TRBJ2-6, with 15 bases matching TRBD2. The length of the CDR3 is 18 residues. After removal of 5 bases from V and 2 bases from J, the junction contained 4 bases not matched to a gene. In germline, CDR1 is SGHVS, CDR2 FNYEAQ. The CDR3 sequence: CASSAGLAGGTGANVLTF. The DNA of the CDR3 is TGTGCCAGCAGCGCGGGACTAGCGGGAGGAACTGGGGCCAACGTCCTGACTTTC. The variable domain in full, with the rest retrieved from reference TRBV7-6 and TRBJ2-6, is GAGVSQSPRYKVTKRGQDVALRCDPISGHVSLYWYRQALGQGPEFLTYFNYEAQQDKSGLPNDRFSAERPEGSISTLTIQRTEQRDSAMYRCASSAGLAGGTGANVLTFGAGSRLTVL.

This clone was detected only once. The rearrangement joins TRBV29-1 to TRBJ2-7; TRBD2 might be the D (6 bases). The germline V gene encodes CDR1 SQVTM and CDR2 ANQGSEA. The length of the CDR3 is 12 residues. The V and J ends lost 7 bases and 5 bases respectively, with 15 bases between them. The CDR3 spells CSAGGVSDEQYF. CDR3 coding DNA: TGCAGCGCTGGAGGGGTGTCGGACGAGCAGTACTTC.

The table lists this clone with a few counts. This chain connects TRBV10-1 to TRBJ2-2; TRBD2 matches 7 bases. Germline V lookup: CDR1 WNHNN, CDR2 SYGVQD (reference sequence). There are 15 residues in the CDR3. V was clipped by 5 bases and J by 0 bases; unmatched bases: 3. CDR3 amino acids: CASSPGRTNTGELFF. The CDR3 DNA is TGCGCCAGCAGTCCCGGGAGGACGAACACCGGGGAGCTGTTTTTT.

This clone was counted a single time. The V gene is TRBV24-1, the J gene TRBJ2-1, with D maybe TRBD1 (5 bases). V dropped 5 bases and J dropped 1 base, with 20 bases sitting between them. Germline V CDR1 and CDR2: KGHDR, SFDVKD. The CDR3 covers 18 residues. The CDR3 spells CATSGAPGQGSSYNEQFF. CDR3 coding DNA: TGTGCCACCAGTGGTGCCCCTGGGCAGGGTAGTTCCTACAATGAGCAGTTCTTC.

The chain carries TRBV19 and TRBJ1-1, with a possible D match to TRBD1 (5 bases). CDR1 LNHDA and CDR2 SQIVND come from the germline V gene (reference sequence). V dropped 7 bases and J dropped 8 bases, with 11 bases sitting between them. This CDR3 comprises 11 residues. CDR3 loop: CASNLRGEAFF. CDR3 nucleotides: TGTGCCAGTAACTTAAGGGGAGAAGCTTTCTTT.